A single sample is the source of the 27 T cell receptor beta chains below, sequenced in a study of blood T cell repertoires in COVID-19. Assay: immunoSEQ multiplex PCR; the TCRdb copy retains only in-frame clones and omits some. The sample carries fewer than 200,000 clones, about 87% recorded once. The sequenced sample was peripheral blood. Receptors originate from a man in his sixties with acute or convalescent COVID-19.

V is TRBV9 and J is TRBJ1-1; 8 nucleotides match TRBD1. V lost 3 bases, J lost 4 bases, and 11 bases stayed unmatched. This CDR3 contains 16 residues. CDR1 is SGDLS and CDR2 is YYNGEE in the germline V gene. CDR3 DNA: TGTGCCAGCAGCGCCGGGACAGGTTACGAGGCCACTGAAGCTTTCTTT. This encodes CASSAGTGYEATEAFF.

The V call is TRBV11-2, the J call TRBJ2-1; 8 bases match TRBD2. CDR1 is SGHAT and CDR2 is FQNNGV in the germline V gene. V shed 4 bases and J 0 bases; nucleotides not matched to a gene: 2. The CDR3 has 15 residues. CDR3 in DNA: TGTGCCAGCAGCTCAACTAGCGGCTCCTACAATGAGCAGTTCTTC. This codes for CASSSTSGSYNEQFF.

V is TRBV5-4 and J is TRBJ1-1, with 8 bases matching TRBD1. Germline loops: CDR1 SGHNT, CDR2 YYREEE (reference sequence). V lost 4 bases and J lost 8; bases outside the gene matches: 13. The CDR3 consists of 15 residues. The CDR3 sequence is CASSPGQGRALEAFF. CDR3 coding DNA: TGTGCCAGCAGCCCTGGACAGGGAAGGGCTTTAGAAGCTTTCTTT.

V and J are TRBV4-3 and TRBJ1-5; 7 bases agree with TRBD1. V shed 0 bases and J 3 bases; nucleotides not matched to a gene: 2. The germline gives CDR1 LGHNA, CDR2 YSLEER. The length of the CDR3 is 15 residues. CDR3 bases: TGCGCCAGCAGCCAAGATAGGGGGCCCAATCAGCCCCAGCATTTT. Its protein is CASSQDRGPNQPQHF.

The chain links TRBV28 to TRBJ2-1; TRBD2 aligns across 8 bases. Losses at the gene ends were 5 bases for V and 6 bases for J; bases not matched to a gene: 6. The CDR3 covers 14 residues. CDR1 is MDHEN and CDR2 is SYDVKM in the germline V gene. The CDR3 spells CASSLYGLANEQFF. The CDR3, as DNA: TGTGCCAGCAGTCTCTACGGACTAGCCAATGAGCAGTTCTTC.

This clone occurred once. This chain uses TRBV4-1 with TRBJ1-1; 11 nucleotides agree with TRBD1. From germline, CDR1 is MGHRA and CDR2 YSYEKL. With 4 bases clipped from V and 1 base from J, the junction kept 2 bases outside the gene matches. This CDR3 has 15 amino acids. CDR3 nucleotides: TGCGCCAGCAGCCCCGGACAGGGGGCGAACACTGAAGCTTTCTTT. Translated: CASSPGQGANTEAFF.

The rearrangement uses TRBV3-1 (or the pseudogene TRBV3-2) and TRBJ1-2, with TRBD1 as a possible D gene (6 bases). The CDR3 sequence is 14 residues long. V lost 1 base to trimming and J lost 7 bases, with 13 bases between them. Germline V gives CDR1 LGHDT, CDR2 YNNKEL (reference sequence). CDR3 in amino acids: CASSQAGQGSGYTF. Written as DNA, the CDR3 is TGTGCCAGCAGCCAAGCGGGTCAGGGGAGTGGCTACACCTTC.

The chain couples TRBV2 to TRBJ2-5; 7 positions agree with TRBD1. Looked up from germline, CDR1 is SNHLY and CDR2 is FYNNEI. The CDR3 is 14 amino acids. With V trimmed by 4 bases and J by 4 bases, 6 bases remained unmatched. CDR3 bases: TGTGCCAGCAGTGTAGAACAGGGGCTAGAGACCCAGTACTTC. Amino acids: CASSVEQGLETQYF.

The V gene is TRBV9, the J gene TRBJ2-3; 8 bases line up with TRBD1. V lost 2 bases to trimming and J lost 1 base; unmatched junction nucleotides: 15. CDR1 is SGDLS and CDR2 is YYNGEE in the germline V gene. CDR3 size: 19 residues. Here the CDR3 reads CASSVGQGATAYRTDTQYF. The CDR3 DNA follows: TGTGCCAGCAGCGTCGGACAGGGTGCAACCGCATATCGCACAGATACGCAGTATTTT.

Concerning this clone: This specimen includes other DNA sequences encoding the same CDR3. CDR3 amino acids: CASSLAGATDTQYF. The DNA of the CDR3 is TGTGCCAGCAGCTTAGCGGGGGCCACAGATACGCAGTATTTT. This sequence joins TRBV7-9 and TRBJ2-3, with D perhaps matching TRBD1 (6 bases). The CDR3 consists of 14 residues. The germline V gene encodes CDR1 SEHNR and CDR2 FQNEAQ (reference sequence). V shed 0 bases and J shed 2 bases, with 6 bases lying between them.

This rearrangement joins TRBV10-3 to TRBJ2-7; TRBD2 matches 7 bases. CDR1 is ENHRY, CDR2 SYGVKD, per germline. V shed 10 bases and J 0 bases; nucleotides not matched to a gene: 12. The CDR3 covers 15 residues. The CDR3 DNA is TGTGCCACGGGAGGTCAGCGGGCTAGCTCCTACGAGCAGTACGTC. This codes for CATGGQRASSYEQYV.

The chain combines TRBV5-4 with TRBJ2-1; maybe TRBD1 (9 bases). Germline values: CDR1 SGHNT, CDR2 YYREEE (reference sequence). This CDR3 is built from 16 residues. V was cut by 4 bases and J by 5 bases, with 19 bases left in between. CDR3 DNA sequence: TGTGCCAGCAGCACGGGGGGGACAGGGATTAACAATGAGCAGTTCTTC. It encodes CASSTGGTGINNEQFF.

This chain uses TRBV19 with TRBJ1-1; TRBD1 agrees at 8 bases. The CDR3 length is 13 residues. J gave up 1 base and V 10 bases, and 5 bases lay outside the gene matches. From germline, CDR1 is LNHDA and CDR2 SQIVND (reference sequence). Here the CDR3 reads CAILDRANTEAFF. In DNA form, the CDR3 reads TGTGCCATCTTGGACAGGGCGAACACTGAAGCTTTCTTT.

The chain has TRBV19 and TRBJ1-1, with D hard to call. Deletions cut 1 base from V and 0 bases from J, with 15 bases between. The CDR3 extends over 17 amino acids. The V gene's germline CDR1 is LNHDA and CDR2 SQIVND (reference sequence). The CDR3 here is CASSIGQSINLNTEAFF. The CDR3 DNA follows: TGTGCCAGTAGTATAGGACAAAGTATAAATCTGAACACTGAAGCTTTCTTT.

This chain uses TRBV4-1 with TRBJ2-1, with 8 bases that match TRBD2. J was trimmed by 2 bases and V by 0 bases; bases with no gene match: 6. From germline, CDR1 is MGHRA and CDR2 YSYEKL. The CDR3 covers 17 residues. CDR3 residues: CASSQEGTSGAYNEQFF. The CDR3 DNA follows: TGCGCCAGCAGCCAAGAAGGTACTAGCGGCGCCTACAATGAGCAGTTCTTC.

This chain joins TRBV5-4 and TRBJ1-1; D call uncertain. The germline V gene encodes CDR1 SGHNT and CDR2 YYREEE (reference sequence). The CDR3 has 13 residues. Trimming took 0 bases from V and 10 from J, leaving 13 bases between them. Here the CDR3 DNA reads TGTGCCAGCAGCTTGGATTTGAGGGCTGTAGCTTTCTTT. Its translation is CASSLDLRAVAFF.

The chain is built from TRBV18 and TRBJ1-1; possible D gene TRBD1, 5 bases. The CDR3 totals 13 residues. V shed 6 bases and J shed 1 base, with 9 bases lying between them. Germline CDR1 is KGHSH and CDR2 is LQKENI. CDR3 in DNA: TGTGCCAGCTCCCGAGACAGGAACACTGAAGCTTTCTTT. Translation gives CASSRDRNTEAFF.

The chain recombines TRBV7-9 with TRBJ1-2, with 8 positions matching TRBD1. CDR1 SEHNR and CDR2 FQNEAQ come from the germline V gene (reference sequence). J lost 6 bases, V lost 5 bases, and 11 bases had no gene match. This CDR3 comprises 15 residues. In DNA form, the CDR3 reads TGTGCCAGCAGCCGCTATACCGGACAGGGTGATGGCTACACCTTC. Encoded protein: CASSRYTGQGDGYTF.

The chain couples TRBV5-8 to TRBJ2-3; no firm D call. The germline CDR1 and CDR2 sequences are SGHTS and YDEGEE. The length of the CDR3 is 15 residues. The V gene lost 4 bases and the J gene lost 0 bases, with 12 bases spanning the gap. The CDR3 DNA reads TGTGCCAGCAGCCGCTATACCGCTAGCACAGATACGCAGTATTTT. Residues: CASSRYTASTDTQYF.

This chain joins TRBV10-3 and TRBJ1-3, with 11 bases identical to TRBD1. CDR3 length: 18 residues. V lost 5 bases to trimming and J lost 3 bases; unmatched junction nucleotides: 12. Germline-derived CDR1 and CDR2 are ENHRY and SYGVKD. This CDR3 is CAISQATGQGVYGNTIYF. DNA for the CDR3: TGTGCCATCAGTCAAGCCACGGGACAGGGGGTTTATGGAAACACCATATATTTT.

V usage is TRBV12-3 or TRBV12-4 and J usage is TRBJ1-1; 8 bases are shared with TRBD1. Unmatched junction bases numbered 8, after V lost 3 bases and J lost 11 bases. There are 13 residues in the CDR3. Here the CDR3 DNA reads TGTGCCAGCAGTTTCCGGGACAGGCCCTGGGCTTTCTTT. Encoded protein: CASSFRDRPWAFF.

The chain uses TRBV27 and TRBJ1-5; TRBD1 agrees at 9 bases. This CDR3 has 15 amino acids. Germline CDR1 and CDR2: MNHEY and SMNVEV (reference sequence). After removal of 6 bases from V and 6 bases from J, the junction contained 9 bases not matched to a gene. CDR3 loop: CASRSQGAGFQPQHF. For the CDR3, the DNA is TGTGCCAGCAGGTCACAGGGGGCTGGTTTTCAGCCCCAGCATTTT.

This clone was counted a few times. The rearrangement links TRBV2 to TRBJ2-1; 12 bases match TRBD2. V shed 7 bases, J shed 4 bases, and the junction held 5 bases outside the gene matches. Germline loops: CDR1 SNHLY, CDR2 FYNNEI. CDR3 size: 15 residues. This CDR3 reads CASTSGGARYNEQFF. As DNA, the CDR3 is TGTGCCAGCACTAGCGGGGGGGCTAGGTACAATGAGCAGTTCTTC.

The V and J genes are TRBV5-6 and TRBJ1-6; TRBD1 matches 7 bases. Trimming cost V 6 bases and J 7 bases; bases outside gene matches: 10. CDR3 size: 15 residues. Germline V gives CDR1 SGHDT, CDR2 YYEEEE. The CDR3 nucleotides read TGTGCCAGCACCCGGAGGGGCAGGGGGAATTCACCCCTCCACTTT. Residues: CASTRRGRGNSPLHF.

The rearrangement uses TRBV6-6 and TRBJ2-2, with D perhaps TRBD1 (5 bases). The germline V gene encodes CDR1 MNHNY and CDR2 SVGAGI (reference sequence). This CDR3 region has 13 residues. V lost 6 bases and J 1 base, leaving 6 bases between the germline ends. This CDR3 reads CASSDRNTGELFF. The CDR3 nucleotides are TGTGCCAGCAGCGACAGGAACACCGGGGAGCTGTTTTTT.

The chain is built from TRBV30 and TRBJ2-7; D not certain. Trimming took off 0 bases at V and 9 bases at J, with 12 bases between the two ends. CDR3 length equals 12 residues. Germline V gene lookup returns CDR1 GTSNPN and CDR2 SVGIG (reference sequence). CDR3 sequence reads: CAWSVRRVGQYV. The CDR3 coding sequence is TGTGCCTGGAGTGTCCGGAGAGTAGGGCAGTACGTC.

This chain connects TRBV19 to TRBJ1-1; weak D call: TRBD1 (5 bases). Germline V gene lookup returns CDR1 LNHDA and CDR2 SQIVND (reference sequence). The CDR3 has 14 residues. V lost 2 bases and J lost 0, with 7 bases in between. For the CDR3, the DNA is TGTGCCAGTAGTATAACAGGAATGAACACTGAAGCTTTCTTT. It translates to CASSITGMNTEAFF.